This TCR beta chain was found in a study of beta chain features in type 1 diabetes. A note on this clone: Its antigen is not identified.

The CDR3 length is 14 residues. Germline CDR1 and CDR2: MNHEY and SVGAGI. The V and J ends lost 0 bases and 0 bases respectively, with 5 bases between them. Every bit of the isolated RNA underwent reverse transcription, so sequencing read expressed TCRB transcripts. The table came from immunoSEQ multiplex PCR; TCRdb's copy has only in-frame clones and leaves some out. The sample lists a few hundred thousand clones; 14% were seen once. General study points: Within each of all four CD4+ subsets, Type 1 diabetes patients had TCRB CDR3s that were moderately but significantly shorter.

This rearrangement joins TRBV6-5 to TRBJ1-1; the D is unclear. Material for sequencing was naive CD4+ T cells from blood. This TCR derives from a young man with type 1 diabetes. Here the CDR3 reads CASSYSSVNTEAFF. CDR3 coding DNA: TGTGCCAGCAGTTACTCGTCGGTGAACACTGAAGCTTTCTTT.